This TCR beta chain was sequenced in a study of T cells after yellow fever vaccination. Study-wide results and limits: When the response was secondary, it was weaker but reached its peak faster, day 5 versus 15.

This clonotype was observed a few times. Its antigen remains unidentified. V gave up 4 bases and J gave up 4 bases; unmatched junction bases: 4. This CDR3 spans 14 amino acids. Germline V CDR1 and CDR2: MNHNY, SVGAGI (reference sequence). A single record per CDR3 protein comes from TCRdb applying MiXCR to the 5' RACE reads. The sample lists some 300,000 distinct CDR3 sequences, 8.7% occurring once. The sequences come from CD4+ T cells sorted from PBMCs, collected 5 days after the yellow fever booster vaccination. The V gene is TRBV6-6, the J gene TRBJ1-1; 9 bases line up with TRBD1. The receptor was derived from a man younger than 30 who received the YFV17D yellow fever vaccine. This CDR3 reads CASSSRQGGTEAFF. The CDR3 DNA reads as TGTGCCAGCAGTTCTAGACAGGGGGGCACTGAAGCTTTCTTT.